This passage covers 16 T cell receptor beta chains from one sample sequenced in a study of identifying expanded T cells in peripheral blood. Measured with immunoSEQ multiplex PCR; TCRdb has only the in-frame clones, and not every one. This table has about 78,000 clones, 84% appearing once. The sample consisted of blood. The origin of the receptors is a person aged 18-70 years in good health.

This chain joins TRBV11-3 and TRBJ2-1, with D possibly TRBD2 on 6 matching bases. V lost 1 base, J lost 0 bases, and 7 bases lay in between. Germline CDR1 reads SGHNT; CDR2 reads YENEEA. The CDR3 runs 15 residues. This CDR3 reads CASSLAGGSYNEQFF. The CDR3 DNA sequence: TGTGCCAGCAGCTTAGCCGGGGGCTCCTACAATGAGCAGTTCTTC.

The chain recombines TRBV5-4 with TRBJ1-1, with 9 bases that match TRBD1. The trim removed 4 bases at V and 5 bases at J, leaving 9 bases unmatched. Per the germline V gene, CDR1 is SGHNT and CDR2 is YYREEE (reference sequence). The CDR3 totals 15 residues. CDR3 DNA sequence: TGTGCCAGCAGCGGGACAGGGCGGGGAGGAACTGAAGCTTTCTTT. This sequence encodes CASSGTGRGGTEAFF.

The chain employs TRBV6-5 and TRBJ1-3, with unresolved D. The CDR3 is 15 amino acids. Germline assignment: CDR1 MNHEY and CDR2 SVGAGI. Trimming shortened V by 0 bases and J by 2 bases, and 8 bases separated the two germline ends. Here the CDR3 reads CASSYSNGAGNTIYF. In DNA form, the CDR3 reads TGTGCCAGCAGTTACTCGAATGGAGCTGGAAACACCATATATTTT.

V is TRBV7-2 and J is TRBJ2-5; TRBD2 matches at 7 bases. The CDR3 loop spans 15 amino acids. V trimming: 4 bases; J trimming: 5 bases; junction bases outside the gene matches: 10. CDR1 SGHTA and CDR2 FQGNSA come from the germline V gene. The CDR3 region has the DNA TGTGCCAGCAGCTCGTCCGGGACTACGAGGGAGACCCAGTACTTC. Its translation: CASSSSGTTRETQYF.

This clone came up a few times. The CDR3 nucleotides read TGTGCAACAGATGGGGGGGATCGGTCATACGAGCAGTACTTC. Encoded protein: CATDGGDRSYEQYF. The rearrangement links TRBV28 to TRBJ2-7; 7 positions match TRBD2. Germline assignment: CDR1 MDHEN and CDR2 SYDVKM. This CDR3 contains 14 residues.

The chain joins TRBV5-4 to TRBJ2-7, with 7 bases matching TRBD1. The junction had 6 bases not matched to a gene; V was cut back by 0 bases and J by 3 bases. This CDR3 comprises 15 residues. Germline V gene sequence: CDR1 SGHNT, CDR2 YYREEE (reference sequence). CDR3 in amino acids: CASSLGGGSIYEQYF. The CDR3, as DNA: TGTGCCAGCAGCTTGGGAGGGGGCTCTATCTACGAGCAGTACTTC.

This clone was counted ten times or more. This sequence joins TRBV11-2 and TRBJ1-3, with TRBD1 as a possible D gene (5 bases). This CDR3 contains 13 residues. Trimming took off 6 bases at V and 0 bases at J, with 6 bases between the two ends. CDR1 and CDR2 (germline): SGHAT, FQNNGV. The CDR3 DNA follows: TGTGCCAGCAGACAGGTCTCTGGAAACACCATATATTTT. Its translation is CASRQVSGNTIYF.

J is TRBJ2-2 and V is TRBV19; a possible D gene is TRBD1 (6 bases). There are 14 residues in the CDR3. The V and J ends lost 7 bases and 6 bases respectively, with 15 bases between them. Germline-derived CDR1 and CDR2 are LNHDA and SQIVND (reference sequence). CDR3 residues: CASTVAGVAGELFF. CDR3 in DNA: TGTGCCAGTACGGTCGCAGGGGTGGCCGGGGAGCTGTTTTTT.

This sequence joins TRBV4-1 and TRBJ1-1; 7 bases are shared with TRBD1. V lost 6 bases and J lost 4; bases outside the gene matches: 8. The CDR3 length is 14 residues. CDR1 is MGHRA and CDR2 is YSYEKL in the germline V gene. The CDR3 protein is CASSRQGTATEAFF. CDR3 bases: TGCGCCAGCAGTCGACAGGGCACGGCCACTGAAGCTTTCTTT.

This chain uses TRBV9 with TRBJ2-2; TRBD1 might be the D (6 bases). V shed 3 bases and J shed 0 bases, with 15 bases lying between them. The germline V gene encodes CDR1 SGDLS and CDR2 YYNGEE. The CDR3 loop spans 17 amino acids. CDR3 DNA sequence: TGTGCCAGCAGCGGCAGCCGGGACACATCGAACACCGGGGAGCTGTTTTTT. Residues: CASSGSRDTSNTGELFF.

The rearrangement uses TRBV7-3 and TRBJ2-1, with 9 bases fitting TRBD2. CDR1 SGHTA and CDR2 FQGTGA come from the germline V gene. This CDR3 comprises 15 residues. The V gene end was trimmed by 5 bases and the J gene end by 6 bases; junction bases not matched to a gene: 8. CDR3: CASSKLAGAINEQFF. The DNA for the CDR3 is TGTGCCAGCAGCAAATTAGCGGGAGCGATCAATGAGCAGTTCTTC.

This rearrangement joins TRBV7-2 to TRBJ2-7; D may be TRBD1 or TRBD2 (5 bases each). The CDR3 is made up of 13 amino acids. Germline CDR1 and CDR2: SGHTA and FQGNSA. V was cut by 3 bases and J by 6 bases, with 12 bases left in between. The CDR3 nucleotides are TGTGCCAGCAGCTTGGGACCCGTATCCGAGCAGTACTTC. This codes for CASSLGPVSEQYF.

This chain uses TRBV11-2 with TRBJ1-2; D uncertain. The CDR3 spans 15 residues. Germline-derived CDR1 and CDR2 are SGHAT and FQNNGV. Trimming cost V 2 bases and J 1 base, with 11 bases left between them. This chain's CDR3 is CASSLRSQDNYGYTF. In nucleotides, the CDR3 is TGTGCCAGCAGCTTAAGGTCGCAGGATAACTATGGCTACACCTTC.

The chain joins TRBV27 to TRBJ1-2, with 7 bases identical to TRBD1. With 6 bases clipped from V and 5 bases from J, the junction kept 18 bases outside the gene matches. Germline V gives CDR1 MNHEY, CDR2 SMNVEV (reference sequence). This CDR3 comprises 17 residues. CDR3 DNA: TGTGCCAGCAGAGGACAGGCAGGGGGGCTTGGTACTTATGGCTACACCTTC. Its protein product is CASRGQAGGLGTYGYTF.

In its sample, this clone was seen once. The V call is TRBV28, the J call TRBJ1-1, with 7 bases matching TRBD1. Germline V lookup: CDR1 MDHEN, CDR2 SYDVKM. The J segment lost 0 bases and the V segment lost 8 bases, leaving 3 bases of the junction unmatched. This CDR3 has 13 residues. The CDR3 DNA reads as TGTGCCAGCTACAGGGGTCTGAACACTGAAGCTTTCTTT. This gives the protein CASYRGLNTEAFF. The variable domain in full, with the rest retrieved from reference TRBV28 and TRBJ1-1, is DVKVTQSSRYLVKRTGEKVFLECVQDMDHENMFWYRQDPGLGLRLIYFSYDVKMKEKGDIPEGYSVSREKKERFSLILESASTNQTSMYLCASYRGLNTEAFFGQGTRLTVV.

This clone has a single count. The chain uses TRBV7-9 and TRBJ1-1; D is possibly TRBD1 (5 bases). The germline V and J ends were trimmed by 0 bases and 0 bases, with 5 bases remaining between them. The CDR3 is 14 residues long. The germline V gene has CDR1 SEHNR and CDR2 FQNEAQ (reference sequence). For the CDR3, the DNA is TGTGCCAGCAGCTTAGCACAGGTGAACACTGAAGCTTTCTTT. Protein product: CASSLAQVNTEAFF.